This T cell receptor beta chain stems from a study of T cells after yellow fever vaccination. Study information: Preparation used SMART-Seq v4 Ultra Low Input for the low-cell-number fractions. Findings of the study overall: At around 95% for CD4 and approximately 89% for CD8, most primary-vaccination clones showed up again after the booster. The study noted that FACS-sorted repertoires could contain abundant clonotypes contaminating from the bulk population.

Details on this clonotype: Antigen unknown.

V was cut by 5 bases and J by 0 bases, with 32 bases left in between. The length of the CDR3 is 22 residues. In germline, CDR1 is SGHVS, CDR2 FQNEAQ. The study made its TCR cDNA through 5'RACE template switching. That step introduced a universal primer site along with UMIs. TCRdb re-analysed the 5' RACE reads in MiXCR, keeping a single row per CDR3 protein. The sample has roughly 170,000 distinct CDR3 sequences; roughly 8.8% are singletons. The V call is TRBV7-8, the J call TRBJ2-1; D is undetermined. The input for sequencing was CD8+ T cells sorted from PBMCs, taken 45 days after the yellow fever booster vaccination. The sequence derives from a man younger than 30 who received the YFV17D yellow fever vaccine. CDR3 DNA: TGTGCCAGCAGCGTACTCCGCCCGGGCTCTGGGGTCTCTAGGAGCTCCTACAATGAGCAGTTCTTC. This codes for CASSVLRPGSGVSRSSYNEQFF.